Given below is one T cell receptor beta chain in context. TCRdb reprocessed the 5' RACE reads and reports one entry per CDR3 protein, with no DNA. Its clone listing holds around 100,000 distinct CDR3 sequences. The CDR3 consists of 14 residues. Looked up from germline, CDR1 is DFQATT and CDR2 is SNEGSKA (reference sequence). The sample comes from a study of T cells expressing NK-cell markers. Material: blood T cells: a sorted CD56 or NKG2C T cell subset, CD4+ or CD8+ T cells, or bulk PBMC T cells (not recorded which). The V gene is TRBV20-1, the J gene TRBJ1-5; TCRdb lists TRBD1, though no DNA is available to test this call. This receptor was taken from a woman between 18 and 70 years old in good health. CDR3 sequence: CSARIGGEGQPQHF.